The 25 T cell receptor beta chains below come from one sample, sequenced in a study of blood T cell repertoires in COVID-19. Assay used: immunoSEQ multiplex PCR; TCRdb lists only in-frame clones, some missing. The sample includes over 90,000 clones, 81% of them seen just once. What was sequenced was peripheral blood. Receptors originate from an elderly man with active or convalescent COVID-19.

This clone was seen once. The V call is TRBV10-2, the J call TRBJ1-1; D remains ambiguous. V gave up 5 bases and J gave up 2 bases, with 6 bases separating them. The germline CDR1 and CDR2 sequences are WSHSY and SAAADI. The CDR3 totals 12 residues. CDR3 residues: CASSNSNTEAFF. The CDR3 DNA reads as TGCGCCAGCAGTAACAGTAACACTGAAGCTTTCTTT.

Here the CDR3 reads CASSLLRAYEQYF. CDR3 bases: TGTGCCAGCAGCTTACTGAGGGCTTACGAGCAGTACTTC. The chain carries TRBV7-8 and TRBJ2-7; a possible D gene is TRBD2 (5 bases). This CDR3 is 13 amino acids long. Germline CDR1 SGHVS, CDR2 FQNEAQ. Trimming took 2 bases from V and 4 from J, leaving 9 bases between them. The full variable domain, in which reference TRBV7-8 and TRBJ2-7 provide the parts outside the CDR3, is GAGVSQSPRYKVAKRGQDVALRCDPISGHVSLFWYQQALGQGPEFLTYFQNEAQLDKSGLPSDRFFAERPEGSVSTLKIQRTQQEDSAVYLCASSLLRAYEQYFGPGTRLTVT.

This chain links TRBV7-3 with TRBJ1-1; 8 nucleotides align to TRBD1. V lost 2 bases, J lost 6 bases, and 2 bases stayed unmatched. The germline V gene encodes CDR1 SGHTA and CDR2 FQGTGA. The CDR3 is 13 residues long. The CDR3 is CASSLDRGSEAFF. The CDR3 DNA reads as TGTGCCAGCAGCTTAGACAGGGGATCTGAAGCTTTCTTT.

V and J are TRBV2 and TRBJ1-2; 12 bases match TRBD1. This CDR3 is 15 amino acids long. In germline, CDR1 is SNHLY, CDR2 FYNNEI. The J segment lost 8 bases and the V segment lost 8 bases, leaving 12 bases of the junction unmatched. CDR3 DNA sequence: TGTGCCAGCGGCCGGGACAGGGGGCGAAGAGAGGGCTACACCTTC. It codes for CASGRDRGRREGYTF.

The CDR3 DNA sequence: TGTGCCAGCTCACCACAGACAGCCGAAAAACTGTTTTTT. It translates to CASSPQTAEKLFF. The chain joins TRBV18 to TRBJ1-4; D may be TRBD1 (5 bases). This CDR3 has 13 residues. Germline CDR1 KGHSH, CDR2 LQKENI. V was cut by 1 base and J by 8 bases, with 8 bases left in between.

This clone was seen more than once but under ten times. V and J are TRBV7-2 and TRBJ1-4; D might be TRBD1 (6 bases). The CDR3 is 17 residues long. Germline CDR1 reads SGHTA; CDR2 reads FQGNSA. V was cut by 0 bases and J by 3 bases, with 14 bases left in between. DNA for the CDR3: TGTGCCAGCAGCTTAGCGGGGGGGGCCGCGGCTAATGAAAAACTGTTTTTT. Translation gives CASSLAGGAAANEKLFF.

The rearrangement links TRBV5-4 to TRBJ2-5, with 10 bases fitting TRBD1. Trimming removed 0 bases from V and 5 bases from J; junction bases left unmatched: 7. The CDR3 runs 16 residues. CDR1 is SGHNT and CDR2 is YYREEE in the germline V gene (reference sequence). The CDR3 loop is CASSLGTGGSGETQYF. CDR3 bases: TGTGCCAGCAGCTTGGGGACAGGGGGATCTGGGGAGACCCAGTACTTC.

In DNA form, the CDR3 reads TGTGCCAGCAGCCGACAGAACTACGAGCAGTACTTC. Encoded protein: CASSRQNYEQYF. The chain is built from TRBV6-2 or TRBV6-3 and TRBJ2-7; weak D call: TRBD1 (5 bases). The CDR3 is made up of 12 amino acids. The V end lost 6 bases, the J end lost 3 bases, and 9 bases lay between the germline ends. Germline loops: CDR1 MNHEY, CDR2 SVGEGT.

V gene TRBV27 combines with J gene TRBJ1-2; no reliable D call. This CDR3 is 12 amino acids long. Germline V gene lookup returns CDR1 MNHEY and CDR2 SMNVEV (reference sequence). The V gene lost 5 bases and the J gene lost 7 bases, with 11 bases spanning the gap. CDR3 sequence: CASSPDLGGYTF. DNA for the CDR3: TGTGCCAGCAGTCCCGACTTGGGTGGCTACACCTTC.

This sequence joins TRBV3-1 (or the pseudogene TRBV3-2) and TRBJ1-2, with TRBD1 matching 7 bases. V trimming: 4 bases; J trimming: 2 bases; junction bases outside the gene matches: 13. Germline V gene data show CDR1 as LGHDT and CDR2 as YNNKEL (reference sequence). This CDR3 contains 17 residues. CDR3 DNA sequence: TGTGCCAGCAGCCGAACTCTTGGGGCAGGGGGGAACTATGGCTACACCTTC. Protein sequence: CASSRTLGAGGNYGYTF.

This chain links TRBV3-1 (or the pseudogene TRBV3-2) with TRBJ2-6, with 11 bases fitting TRBD1. With V trimmed by 1 base and J by 1 base, 3 bases remained unmatched. The CDR3 runs to 18 residues. Germline assignment: CDR1 LGHDT and CDR2 YNNKEL (reference sequence). The CDR3 spells CASSQADRGLSGANVLTF. The CDR3 bases are TGTGCCAGCAGCCAAGCGGACAGGGGGCTGTCTGGGGCCAACGTCCTGACTTTC.

This sequence joins TRBV2 and TRBJ2-5, with a possible D match to TRBD2 (5 bases). The CDR3 loop spans 13 amino acids. Germline V gives CDR1 SNHLY, CDR2 FYNNEI. Trimming stripped 3 bases from V and 5 bases from J, with 10 bases between. CDR3 DNA sequence: TGTGCCAGCAGTGATGGACTTGGGGAGACCCAGTACTTC. Its protein product is CASSDGLGETQYF.

V usage is TRBV29-1 and J usage is TRBJ2-1, with 7 bases fitting TRBD2. V gave up 0 bases and J gave up 0 bases; unmatched junction bases: 8. CDR3 length: 17 residues. CDR1 and CDR2 (germline): SQVTM, ANQGSEA. CDR3 in DNA: TGCAGCGTTGAAGATCTTGGGGGGGGACTCTCCTACAATGAGCAGTTCTTC. This sequence encodes CSVEDLGGGLSYNEQFF.

The chain links TRBV19 to TRBJ2-2, with a possible D match to TRBD1 (7 bases). Germline values: CDR1 LNHDA, CDR2 SQIVND (reference sequence). This CDR3 comprises 15 residues. Trimming pared 3 bases from V and 9 bases from J, leaving 17 bases between. CDR3 loop: CASSILQGGSRELFF. In DNA, the CDR3 is TGTGCCAGTAGTATTTTGCAGGGGGGAAGCCGGGAGCTGTTTTTT.

This clone was seen a single time. The V call is TRBV18, the J call TRBJ2-1, with D possibly being TRBD2 (6 bases). Germline CDR1 is KGHSH and CDR2 is LQKENI. There are 17 residues in the CDR3. Trimming removed 3 bases from V and 0 bases from J, with 15 bases in between. The CDR3 DNA sequence: TGTGCCAGCTCACCCATACAGGCGGGGTCCTCCTACAATGAGCAGTTCTTC. Protein: CASSPIQAGSSYNEQFF. The whole variable domain, filled in from reference TRBV18 and TRBJ2-1, reads NAGVMQNPRHLVRRRGQEARLRCSPMKGHSHVYWYRQLPEEGLKFMVYLQKENIIDESGMPKERFSAEFPKEGPSILRIQQVVRGDSAAYFCASSPIQAGSSYNEQFFGPGTRLTVL.

The chain recombines TRBV28 with TRBJ2-7, with TRBD1 matching over 8 bases. This CDR3 comprises 15 residues. From germline, CDR1 is MDHEN and CDR2 SYDVKM. V lost 3 bases and J lost 5; bases outside the gene matches: 9. Here the CDR3 DNA reads TGTGCCAGCAGTTTCCTAGGACAGGGTGGGAACGAGCAGTACTTC. This sequence encodes CASSFLGQGGNEQYF.

This rearrangement joins TRBV20-1 to TRBJ1-2; D ambiguous. The CDR3 runs to 11 residues. V was trimmed by 0 bases and J by 8 bases, leaving 7 bases between them. CDR1 is DFQATT and CDR2 is SNEGSKA in the germline V gene (reference sequence). CDR3 coding DNA: TGCAGTGCTAGAGATCTCAGGGGCTACACCTTC. It specifies CSARDLRGYTF.

The chain uses TRBV5-5 and TRBJ2-7; TRBD1 agrees at 8 bases. Germline V lookup: CDR1 SGHKS, CDR2 YYEKEE (reference sequence). The CDR3 extends over 15 amino acids. With 6 bases clipped from V and 0 bases from J, the junction kept 8 bases outside the gene matches. The CDR3 nucleotides read TGTGCCAGCAATAGAGACAGGGGTGGCTCCTACGAGCAGTACTTC. This sequence encodes CASNRDRGGSYEQYF.

CDR3 DNA: TGTGCCAGCAGCCTAAGGACAGGGGGCGGGAGGGCTTTCTTT. It encodes CASSLRTGGGRAFF. The V gene is TRBV6-5, the J gene TRBJ1-1; 11 bases fit TRBD1. V lost 6 bases to trimming and J lost 11 bases; unmatched junction nucleotides: 11. This CDR3 is 14 amino acids long. CDR1 and CDR2 from the germline V gene are MNHEY and SVGAGI.

V usage is TRBV11-3 and J usage is TRBJ2-2, with a tentative D call TRBD2 (6 bases). CDR3 length: 16 amino acids. Trimming took off 2 bases at V and 3 bases at J, with 13 bases between the two ends. Germline lookup yields CDR1 SGHNT and CDR2 YENEEA. In DNA form, the CDR3 reads TGTGCCAGCAGCTTATTCCCCGGAGGGGACACCGGGGAGCTGTTTTTT. Its translation is CASSLFPGGDTGELFF.

The rearrangement joins TRBV5-5 to TRBJ2-5, with D tentatively TRBD2 (5 bases). The V and J ends lost 4 bases and 4 bases respectively, with 14 bases between them. Germline V gene data show CDR1 as SGHKS and CDR2 as YYEKEE (reference sequence). The CDR3 runs to 14 residues. The CDR3 loop reads CASSPSDLGETQYF. DNA for the CDR3: TGTGCCAGCAGCCCCTCGGACTTGGGAGAGACCCAGTACTTC. The full variable domain, completed using reference TRBV5-5 and TRBJ2-5, is DAGVTQSPTHLIKTRGQQVTLRCSPISGHKSVSWYQQVLGQGPQFIFQYYEKEERGRGNFPDRFSARQFPNYSSELNVNALLLGDSALYLCASSPSDLGETQYFGPGTRLLVL.

The chain is built from TRBV19 and TRBJ1-4, with TRBD1 as a possible D gene (6 bases). This CDR3 has 14 amino acids. Germline lookup yields CDR1 LNHDA and CDR2 SQIVND (reference sequence). Trimming removed 3 bases from V and 7 bases from J, with 12 bases in between. CDR3 DNA sequence: TGTGCCAGTAGTATTGGTCAGGGGCGTGAAAAACTGTTTTTT. It is translated as CASSIGQGREKLFF.

The chain links TRBV18 to TRBJ1-4, with unresolved D. The CDR3 sequence is 14 residues long. With 3 bases removed from V and 8 bases from J, the gap between germline ends came to 13 bases. CDR1 and CDR2 (germline): KGHSH, LQKENI. The CDR3 loop is CASSPHQRREKLFF. The CDR3 DNA follows: TGTGCCAGCTCACCCCACCAGCGTCGAGAAAAACTGTTTTTT.

The rearrangement uses TRBV3-1 (or the pseudogene TRBV3-2) and TRBJ2-1, with TRBD2 matching over 7 bases. CDR1 is LGHDT, CDR2 YNNKEL, per germline (reference sequence). J was trimmed by 10 bases and V by 1 base; bases with no gene match: 10. This CDR3 contains 15 residues. CDR3 sequence (DNA): TGTGCCAGCAGCCAAGCCCCTTCTAGCGGAATCGAGCAGTTCTTC. It is translated as CASSQAPSSGIEQFF.

This clone was detected a few times. The CDR3 spells CASSLGRGMNTEAFF. As DNA, the CDR3 is TGTGCCAGCAGCTTGGGTCGGGGGATGAACACTGAAGCTTTCTTT. The V gene is TRBV5-4, the J gene TRBJ1-1; a weak D match, TRBD1 (5 bases). CDR3 size: 15 residues. V was trimmed by 0 bases and J by 0 bases, leaving 9 bases between them. Per the germline V gene, CDR1 is SGHNT and CDR2 is YYREEE (reference sequence).